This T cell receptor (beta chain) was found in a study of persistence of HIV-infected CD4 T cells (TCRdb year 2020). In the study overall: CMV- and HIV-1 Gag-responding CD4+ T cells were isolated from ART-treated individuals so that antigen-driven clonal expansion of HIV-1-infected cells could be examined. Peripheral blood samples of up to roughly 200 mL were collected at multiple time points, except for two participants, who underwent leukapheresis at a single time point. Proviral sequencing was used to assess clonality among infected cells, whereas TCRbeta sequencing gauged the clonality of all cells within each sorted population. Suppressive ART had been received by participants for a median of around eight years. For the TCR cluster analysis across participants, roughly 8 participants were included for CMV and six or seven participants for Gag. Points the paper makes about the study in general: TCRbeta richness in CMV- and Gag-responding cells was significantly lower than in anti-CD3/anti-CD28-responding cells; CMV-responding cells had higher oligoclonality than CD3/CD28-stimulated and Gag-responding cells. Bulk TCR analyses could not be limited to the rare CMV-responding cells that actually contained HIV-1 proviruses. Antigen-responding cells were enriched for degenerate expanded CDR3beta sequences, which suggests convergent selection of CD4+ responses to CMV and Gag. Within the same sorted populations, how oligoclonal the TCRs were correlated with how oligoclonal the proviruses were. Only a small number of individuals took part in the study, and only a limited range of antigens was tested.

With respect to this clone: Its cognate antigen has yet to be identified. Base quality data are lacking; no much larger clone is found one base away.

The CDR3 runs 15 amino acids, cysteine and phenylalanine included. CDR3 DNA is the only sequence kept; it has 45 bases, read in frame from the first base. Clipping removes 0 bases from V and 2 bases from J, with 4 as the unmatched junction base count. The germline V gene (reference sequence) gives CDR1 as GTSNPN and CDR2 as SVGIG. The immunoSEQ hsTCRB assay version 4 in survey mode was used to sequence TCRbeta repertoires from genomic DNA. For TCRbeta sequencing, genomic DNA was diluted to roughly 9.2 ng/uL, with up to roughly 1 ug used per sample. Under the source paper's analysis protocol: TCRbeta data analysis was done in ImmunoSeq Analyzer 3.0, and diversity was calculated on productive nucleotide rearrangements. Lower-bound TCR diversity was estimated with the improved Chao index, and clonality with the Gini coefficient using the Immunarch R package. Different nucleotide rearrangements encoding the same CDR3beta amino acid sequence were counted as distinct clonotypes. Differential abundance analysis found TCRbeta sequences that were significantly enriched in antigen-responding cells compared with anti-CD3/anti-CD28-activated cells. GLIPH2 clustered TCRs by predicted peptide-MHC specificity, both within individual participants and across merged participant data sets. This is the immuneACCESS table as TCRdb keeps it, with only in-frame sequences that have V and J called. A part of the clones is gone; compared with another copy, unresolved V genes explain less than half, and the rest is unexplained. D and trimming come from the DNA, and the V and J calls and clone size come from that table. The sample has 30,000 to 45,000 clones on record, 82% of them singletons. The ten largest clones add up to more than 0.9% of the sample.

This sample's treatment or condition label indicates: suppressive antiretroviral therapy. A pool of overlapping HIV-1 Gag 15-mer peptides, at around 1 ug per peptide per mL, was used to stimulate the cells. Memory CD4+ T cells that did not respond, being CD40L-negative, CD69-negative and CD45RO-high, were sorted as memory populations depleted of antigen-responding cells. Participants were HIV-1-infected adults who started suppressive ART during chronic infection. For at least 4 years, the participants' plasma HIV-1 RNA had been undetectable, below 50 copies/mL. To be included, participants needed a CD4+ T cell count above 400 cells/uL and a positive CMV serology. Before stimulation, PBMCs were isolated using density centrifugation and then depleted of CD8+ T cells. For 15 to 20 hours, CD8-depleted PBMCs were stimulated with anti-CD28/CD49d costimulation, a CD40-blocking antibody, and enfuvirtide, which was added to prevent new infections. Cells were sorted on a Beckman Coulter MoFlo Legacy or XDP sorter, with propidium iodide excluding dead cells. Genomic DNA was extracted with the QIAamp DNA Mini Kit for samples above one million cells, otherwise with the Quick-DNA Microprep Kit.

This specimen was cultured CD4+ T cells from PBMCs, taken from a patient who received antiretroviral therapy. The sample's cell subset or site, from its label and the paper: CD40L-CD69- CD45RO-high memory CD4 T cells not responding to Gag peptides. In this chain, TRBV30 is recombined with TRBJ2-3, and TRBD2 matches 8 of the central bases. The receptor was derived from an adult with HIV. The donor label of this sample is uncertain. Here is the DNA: TGTGCCTGGAGTGTGAATAGCGGGGACACAGATACGCAGTATTTT. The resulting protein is CAWSVNSGDTDTQYF.